The present T cell receptor beta chain was sequenced within a study of control samples from healthy donors and cancer patients. Measured with immunoSEQ multiplex PCR; TCRdb has only the in-frame clones, and not every one. The sample records approximately 90,000 clones, 85% being singletons. This clone was picked up a small number of times. The sequence derives from a woman between 40 and 55 years old in good health. Sequenced: blood.

CDR3 loop: CAWSAPHSGANVLTF. The CDR3 DNA sequence: TGTGCCTGGAGCGCCCCTCACTCTGGGGCCAACGTCCTGACTTTC. The gene calls are TRBV30 and TRBJ2-6, with unresolved D. The CDR3 runs to 15 residues. The V end lost 3 bases, the J end lost 0 bases, and 9 bases lay between the germline ends. The V gene's germline CDR1 is GTSNPN and CDR2 SVGIG (reference sequence).